Below, 21 T cell receptor beta chains from the same sample are listed, as sequenced in a study of cytomegalovirus exposure and HLA in healthy donors. The PCR made use of 60 Vbeta and 13 Jbeta primers. Assay: immunoSEQ multiplex PCR; the TCRdb copy retains only in-frame clones and omits some. Found here are around 150,000 clones, just under 80% of them singletons; the top ten hold about a tenth. The sample was PBMCs. The origin of the receptors is a man aged 18 to 30 in good health and CMV-seropositive.

V usage is TRBV27 and J usage is TRBJ2-7; D may be TRBD2 (5 bases). The germline gives CDR1 MNHEY, CDR2 SMNVEV (reference sequence). The germline V and J ends were trimmed by 4 bases and 5 bases, with 12 bases remaining between them. The CDR3 runs to 13 residues. This chain's CDR3 is CASSYTSLHEQYF. The CDR3 DNA sequence: TGTGCCAGCAGTTATACTAGTCTCCACGAGCAGTACTTC.

This chain links TRBV19 with TRBJ2-7; TRBD2 aligns across 7 bases. CDR3 size: 13 residues. Losses at the gene ends were 6 bases for V and 3 bases for J; bases not matched to a gene: 5. Per the germline V gene, CDR1 is LNHDA and CDR2 is SQIVND (reference sequence). CDR3 sequence: CASSPGLYYEQYF. In nucleotides, the CDR3 is TGTGCCAGTAGCCCGGGACTATACTACGAGCAGTACTTC.

The chain employs TRBV9 and TRBJ2-1, with 8 bases that match TRBD2. Unmatched junction bases numbered 4, after V lost 0 bases and J lost 5 bases. Germline CDR1 SGDLS, CDR2 YYNGEE. The CDR3 sequence is 15 residues long. The CDR3 here is CASSVEPGLDNEQFF. The CDR3 DNA sequence: TGTGCCAGCAGCGTAGAGCCGGGACTAGACAATGAGCAGTTCTTC.

This clone was seen more than once but under ten times. The V and J genes are TRBV6-5 and TRBJ1-5; D is uncertain. The CDR3 sequence is 13 residues long. In germline, CDR1 is MNHEY, CDR2 SVGAGI. V was pared by 0 bases and J by 4 bases, with 4 bases between. The CDR3 loop reads CASSYSRNQPQHF. The CDR3 DNA reads as TGTGCCAGCAGTTACTCGAGAAATCAGCCCCAGCATTTT.

The chain recombines TRBV13 with TRBJ1-4; D call uncertain. CDR3 size: 18 residues. The germline V gene has CDR1 PRHDT and CDR2 FYEKMQ (reference sequence). Trimming shortened V by 5 bases and J by 8 bases, and 27 bases separated the two germline ends. CDR3 DNA: TGTGCCAGCAGCCCCGGAGACCGGGCCCTAGGGCCGGGGGAAAAACTGTTTTTT. This codes for CASSPGDRALGPGEKLFF.

This clone was detected a few times. V is TRBV28 and J is TRBJ2-1; 9 nucleotides match TRBD2. After removal of 7 bases from V and 8 bases from J, the junction contained 12 bases not matched to a gene. The CDR3 consists of 15 residues. CDR1 and CDR2 from the germline V gene are MDHEN and SYDVKM. The CDR3 loop is CASTRPLAGTHEQFF. CDR3 nucleotide sequence: TGTGCCAGCACCCGCCCCCTAGCGGGAACGCATGAGCAGTTCTTC. The variable domain in full, with the rest retrieved from reference TRBV28 and TRBJ2-1, is DVKVTQSSRYLVKRTGEKVFLECVQDMDHENMFWYRQDPGLGLRLIYFSYDVKMKEKGDIPEGYSVSREKKERFSLILESASTNQTSMYLCASTRPLAGTHEQFFGPGTRLTVL.

V is TRBV14 and J is TRBJ2-3, with D possibly matching TRBD2 (6 bases). Germline V gene sequence: CDR1 SGHDN, CDR2 FVKESK. V was pared by 1 base and J by 2 bases, with 16 bases between. This CDR3 spans 17 amino acids. CDR3 coding DNA: TGTGCCAGCAGCCAAGGGACTATTTATGGACACACAGATACGCAGTATTTT. Its translation: CASSQGTIYGHTDTQYF.

The chain couples TRBV6-5 to TRBJ2-1, with 8 bases aligning to TRBD1. Germline CDR1 is MNHEY and CDR2 is SVGAGI. Losses at the gene ends were 5 bases for V and 8 bases for J; bases not matched to a gene: 11. The CDR3 covers 15 residues. The CDR3 sequence: CASSVGTGKFHEQFF. CDR3 DNA sequence: TGTGCCAGCAGTGTAGGGACAGGTAAGTTCCATGAGCAGTTCTTC.

V gene TRBV2 combines with J gene TRBJ2-5, with a tentative D call TRBD2 (7 bases). Germline V lookup: CDR1 SNHLY, CDR2 FYNNEI. Trimming pared 7 bases from V and 5 bases from J, leaving 17 bases between. CDR3 length: 14 residues. CDR3 bases: TGTGCCAGCACCCCCTGGGCGGGGGCCGAGACCCAGTACTTC. Its translation is CASTPWAGAETQYF.

This chain links TRBV28 with TRBJ1-5, with TRBD1 matching over 8 bases. The ends lost 6 bases at V and 8 bases at J; junction bases unmatched: 9. CDR3 length: 14 amino acids. The V gene's germline CDR1 is MDHEN and CDR2 SYDVKM. This CDR3 reads CASRRGQGLEPQHF. DNA for the CDR3: TGTGCCAGCAGGAGAGGACAGGGCCTTGAGCCCCAGCATTTT.

The CDR3 here is CASEEDSGNTIYF. The CDR3 DNA reads as TGTGCCAGCGAAGAGGACTCTGGAAACACCATATATTTT. V usage is TRBV6-6 and J usage is TRBJ1-3, with D unclear. Between the trimmed V and J ends, which lost 8 bases and 0 bases, there was a span of 8 bases. The CDR3 loop spans 13 amino acids. The germline gives CDR1 MNHNY, CDR2 SVGAGI (reference sequence).

Points on this clone: Different DNA sequences within this sample yield the same CDR3. The chain uses TRBV4-2 and TRBJ2-2, with a weak D call TRBD1 (5 bases). V lost 6 bases and J 4 bases, leaving 21 bases between the germline ends. Germline V gene lookup returns CDR1 LGHNA and CDR2 YNFKEQ. CDR3 length: 17 amino acids. The DNA of the CDR3 is TGTGCCAGCAGTCATTTTGGGGCCGCAGGACCCACCGGGGAGCTGTTTTTT. This gives the protein CASSHFGAAGPTGELFF.

The J gene is TRBJ1-4, the V gene TRBV19; D is unclear. The CDR3 length is 16 residues. V was pared by 1 base and J by 10 bases, with 19 bases between. Germline values: CDR1 LNHDA, CDR2 SQIVND (reference sequence). In nucleotides, the CDR3 is TGTGCCAGTAGTATAGGGGCAGGTCGTTTGACCGGAAAACTGTTTTTT. Translating gives CASSIGAGRLTGKLFF.

This sequence joins TRBV7-9 and TRBJ1-3; D is uncertain. Deletions cut 5 bases from V and 2 bases from J, with 13 bases between. Germline-derived CDR1 and CDR2 are SEHNR and FQNEAQ (reference sequence). The CDR3 sequence is 15 residues long. The CDR3 nucleotides are TGTGCCAGCAGCCATACAGAACCTCCTGGAAACACCATATATTTT. This encodes CASSHTEPPGNTIYF. Using reference TRBV7-9 and TRBJ1-3 for the parts outside the CDR3, the full variable domain is DTGVSQNPRHKITKRGQNVTFRCDPISEHNRLYWYRQTLGQGPEFLTYFQNEAQLEKSRLLSDRFSAERPKGSFSTLEIQRTEQGDSAMYLCASSHTEPPGNTIYFGEGSWLTVV.

In this sample, this clone turned up once. The CDR3 sequence is CASSPTTQGAREQYF. In nucleotides, the CDR3 is TGCGCCAGCAGCCCCACGACGCAGGGGGCGCGAGAGCAGTACTTC. The chain links TRBV5-1 to TRBJ2-7, with 8 bases fitting TRBD1. Germline V gene data show CDR1 as SGHRS and CDR2 as YFSETQ. This CDR3 has 15 residues. V dropped 4 bases and J dropped 7; count of bases not matched to a gene: 13. The full variable domain, in which reference TRBV5-1 and TRBJ2-7 provide the parts outside the CDR3, is KAGVTQTPRYLIKTRGQQVTLSCSPISGHRSVSWYQQTPGQGLQFLFEYFSETQRNKGNFPGRFSGRQFSNSRSEMNVSTLELGDSALYLCASSPTTQGAREQYFGPGTRLTVT.

With regard to this clone: The sample has other DNA sequences that encode this CDR3 too. This chain joins TRBV7-6 and TRBJ2-1; 8 bases map to TRBD2. Trimming at V came to 9 bases and at J to 6 bases, leaving 16 bases not matched to a gene. The germline CDR1 and CDR2 sequences are SGHVS and FNYEAQ. CDR3 length: 16 amino acids. The CDR3 nucleotides are TGTGCCAGTAGTTCTCCGGGACTAGTAAATATCAATGAGCAGTTCTTC. Its protein product is CASSSPGLVNINEQFF.

The chain carries TRBV30 and TRBJ2-1, with TRBD1 as a possible D gene (6 bases). V shed 5 bases and J shed 1 base, with 9 bases lying between them. The CDR3 is made up of 13 amino acids. Germline V CDR1 and CDR2: GTSNPN, SVGIG (reference sequence). CDR3 amino acids: CAWSRGSYNEQFF. The CDR3 nucleotides are TGTGCCTGGTCCAGGGGTTCCTACAATGAGCAGTTCTTC.

The count of this clone is one. The CDR3 DNA follows: TGTGCCACCAGCAGCGGGGACAGGGGCTACGAGCAGTACTTC. This sequence encodes CATSSGDRGYEQYF. The chain uses TRBV15 and TRBJ2-7, with 10 bases fitting TRBD1. The CDR3 has 14 amino acids. J gave up 3 bases and V 3 bases, and 2 bases lay outside the gene matches. Germline assignment: CDR1 LNHNV and CDR2 YYDKDF (reference sequence).

This clone appeared a few times. As DNA, the CDR3 is TGTGCCTGGAACACAGTGCGAGTAACTGAAGCTTTCTTT. The encoded protein is CAWNTVRVTEAFF. V usage is TRBV30 and J usage is TRBJ1-1; D uncertain. The germline gives CDR1 GTSNPN, CDR2 SVGIG (reference sequence). This CDR3 region has 13 residues. Deletions cut 4 bases from V and 5 bases from J, with 14 bases between.

The chain joins TRBV10-3 to TRBJ2-7; 9 bases are a match to TRBD1. V lost 10 bases, J lost 6 bases, and 7 bases stayed unmatched. Germline CDR1 reads ENHRY; CDR2 reads SYGVKD. The CDR3 runs to 12 residues. The CDR3 DNA is TGTGCCACCGGGGACAGGGTTCCCGAGCAGTACTTC. It translates to CATGDRVPEQYF.

The CDR3 loop is CASSPGTEVREQYF. Written as DNA, the CDR3 is TGCGCCAGCAGCCCCGGGACTGAGGTGAGGGAGCAGTACTTC. This chain uses TRBV4-1 with TRBJ2-7; D possibly corresponds to TRBD2 (6 bases). V was trimmed by 4 bases and J by 7 bases, leaving 17 bases between them. CDR3 length: 14 residues. CDR1 is MGHRA, CDR2 YSYEKL, per germline.